These 2 T cell receptor beta chains were all obtained from the same sample, sequenced in a study of blood T cell repertoires in COVID-19 (dated by TCRdb to about 2020). The library was prepared using the immunoSEQ multiplex PCR assay. TCRdb took over this immuneACCESS table, retaining in-frame rearrangements with V and J assigned. Such tables are incomplete; in checked studies, under half of the missing clones stem from an unresolved V gene, and the remainder is unexplained. In all, the sample holds approximately 82,000 clones, and around 83% of those were seen once. The ten most abundant clones make up around a third of the sample. Sequences were obtained from peripheral blood. Receptor source: a woman between 70 and 85 years old with acute or convalescent COVID-19.

V usage is TRBV12-3 or TRBV12-4 and J usage is TRBJ1-2; 7 bases are shared with TRBD1. V trimming: 4 bases; J trimming: 6 bases; junction bases outside the gene matches: 5. This CDR3 has 13 amino acids. Here the CDR3 DNA reads TGTGCCAGCAGTTGGACAGGATTTAATGGCTACACCTTC. It is translated as CASSWTGFNGYTF.

The chain has TRBV5-1 and TRBJ2-2, with TRBD1 matching 7 bases. CDR1 and CDR2 (germline): SGHRS, YFSETQ. The J segment lost 3 bases and the V segment lost 5 bases, leaving 10 bases of the junction unmatched. The CDR3 is 16 residues long. This CDR3 is CASRDTGTADTGELFF. CDR3 nucleotide sequence: TGCGCCAGCAGAGATACCGGGACAGCAGACACCGGGGAGCTGTTTTTT.